This T cell receptor beta chain was identified during a study of technical replicates of blood from a few donors. Trimming at V came to 3 bases and at J to 4 bases, leaving 8 bases not matched to a gene. CDR3 size: 17 residues. CDR1 is MNHNS, CDR2 SASEGT, per germline. Profiling relied on immunoSEQ multiplex PCR, and the TCRdb table lists in-frame clones only, not all of them. The table records 90,000 to 100,000 clones, roughly 95% of them present only once. The chain combines TRBV6-1 with TRBJ2-1, with 11 bases aligning to TRBD2. Sequenced: T cells isolated from PBMCs. This sequence was found in a human donor in good health. As DNA, the CDR3 is TGTGCCAGCAGTGACCGCCGACTAGCGGGGCCTTACAATGAGCAGTTCTTC. Amino acids: CASSDRRLAGPYNEQFF.